Listed here is a single T cell receptor (beta chain). The record originates from a study of blood T cell repertoires in COVID-19. Original processing notes: Amplifying reference gene primers gave estimates of nucleated cell counts. Using immunoSEQ multiplex PCR, the repertoire was profiled, and TCRdb retains in-frame clones only, with some absent. That table is the source of V, J and clone size, and D and trimming were worked out from the DNA. In the table there are some 460,000 clones, about 85% of which are singletons. The CDR3 consists of 12 residues. Germline-derived CDR1 and CDR2 are SQVTM and ANQGSEA. The germline V and J ends were trimmed by 7 bases and 0 bases, with 10 bases remaining between them.

This sequence originates from a woman aged 18 to 35 with acute COVID-19. J is TRBJ2-7 and V is TRBV29-1, with D unresolved. What was sequenced was PBMCs or T cells enriched from blood (not recorded which). This CDR3 reads CSAAVNSYEQYF. CDR3 nucleotides: TGCAGCGCTGCAGTGAACTCCTACGAGCAGTACTTC.